This TCR beta chain is from a study of T cells in Graves' hyperthyroidism and ophthalmopathy. CDR1 is SGDLS and CDR2 is YYNGEE in the germline V gene. V was pared by 3 bases and J by 2 bases, with 12 bases between. This CDR3 contains 15 residues. This clonotype was detected a few times. From RNA transcripts, TCR beta CDR3 regions were amplified. Initially, a first-round RT-PCR of the TCR CDR3 employed the HTBI primer set. TCRdb independently ran MiXCR on the multiplex PCR reads; one entry per CDR3 protein. This table has about 130,000 distinct CDR3 sequences, approximately 20% appearing once. Diagnostic decisions used clinical symptoms, serum thyroxine and TRAb, thyroid ultrasound and orbital computed tomography.

The sequenced material came from blood. The rearrangement links TRBV9 to TRBJ1-3, with unresolved D. The TCR comes from a woman aged 45 to 65 with Graves' hyperthyroidism that later progressed to Graves' ophthalmopathy. Written as DNA, the CDR3 is TGTGCCAGCAGCGGAGGTCAGATTACTGGAAACACCATATATTTT. It yields the protein CASSGGQITGNTIYF.